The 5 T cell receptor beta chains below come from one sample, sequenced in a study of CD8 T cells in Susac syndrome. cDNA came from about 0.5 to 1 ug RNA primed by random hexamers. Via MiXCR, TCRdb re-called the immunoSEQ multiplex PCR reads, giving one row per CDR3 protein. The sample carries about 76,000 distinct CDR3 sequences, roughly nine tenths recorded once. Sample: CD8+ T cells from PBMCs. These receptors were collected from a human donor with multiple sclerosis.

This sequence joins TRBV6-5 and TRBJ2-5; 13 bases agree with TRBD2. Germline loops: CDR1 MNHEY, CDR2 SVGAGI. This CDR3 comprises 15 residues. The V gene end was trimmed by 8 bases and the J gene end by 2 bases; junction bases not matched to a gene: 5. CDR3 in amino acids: CASGTGLAGQETQYF. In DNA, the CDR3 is TGTGCCAGCGGGACGGGACTAGCGGGGCAAGAGACCCAGTACTTC.

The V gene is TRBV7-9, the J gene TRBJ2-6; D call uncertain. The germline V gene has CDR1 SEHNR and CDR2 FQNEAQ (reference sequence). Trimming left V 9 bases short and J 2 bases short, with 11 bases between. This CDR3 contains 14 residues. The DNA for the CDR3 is TGTGCCAGTATCGAGTCTGCTGGGGCCAACGTCCTGACTTTC. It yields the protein CASIESAGANVLTF.

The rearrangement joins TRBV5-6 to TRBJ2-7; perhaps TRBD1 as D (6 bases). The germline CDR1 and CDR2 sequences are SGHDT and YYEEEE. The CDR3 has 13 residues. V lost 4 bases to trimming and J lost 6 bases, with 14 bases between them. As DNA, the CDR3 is TGTGCCAGCAGCCACTTACAGGGATCCGAGCAGTACTTC. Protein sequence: CASSHLQGSEQYF.

DNA for the CDR3: TGTGCCAGCAGCTTTCCCCTGGGACAGTCGGTCAGCTCCTATAATTCACCCCTCCACTTT. Encoded protein: CASSFPLGQSVSSYNSPLHF. J is TRBJ1-6 and V is TRBV11-2; 7 bases align to TRBD1. In germline, CDR1 is SGHAT, CDR2 FQNNGV. This CDR3 contains 20 residues. V gave up 3 bases and J gave up 0 bases; unmatched junction bases: 14. Full variable domain (outside the CDR3, taken from reference TRBV11-2 and TRBJ1-6): EAGVAQSPRYKIIEKRQSVAFWCNPISGHATLYWYQQILGQGPKLLIQFQNNGVVDDSQLPKDRFSAERLKGVDSTLKIQPAKLEDSAVYLCASSFPLGQSVSSYNSPLHFGNGTRLTVT.

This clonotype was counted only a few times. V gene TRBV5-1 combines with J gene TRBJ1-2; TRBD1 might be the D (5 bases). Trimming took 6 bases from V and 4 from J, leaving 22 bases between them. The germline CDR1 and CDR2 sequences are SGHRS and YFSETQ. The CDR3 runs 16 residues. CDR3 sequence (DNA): TGCGCCAGCAAGGAGGGACCGCGTTCTAGCGGCTATGGCTACACCTTC. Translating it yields CASKEGPRSSGYGYTF.